The 3 T cell receptor beta chains presented below share a single source sample, sequenced in a study of cytomegalovirus exposure and HLA in healthy donors. Primers for the PCR totalled 60 Vbeta and 13 Jbeta. Sequencing used immunoSEQ multiplex PCR; TCRdb keeps in-frame clones, though not all of them. The sample shows 100,000 to 150,000 clones, about 82% of them seen only once. The sequencing input was PBMCs. These receptors all come from a female donor in good health and CMV-seropositive.

The chain employs TRBV5-4 and TRBJ2-3; 7 positions agree with TRBD1. CDR1 is SGHNT and CDR2 is YYREEE in the germline V gene (reference sequence). The V segment lost 5 bases and the J segment 0 bases; nucleotides outside the gene matches: 6. CDR3 length equals 15 residues. The CDR3 nucleotides are TGTGCCAGCAGACCGGGACAGCAGAGCACAGATACGCAGTATTTT. Translating gives CASRPGQQSTDTQYF. Combining the CDR3 with reference TRBV5-4 and TRBJ2-3 gives the whole variable domain ETGVTQSPTHLIKTRGQQVTLRCSSQSGHNTVSWYQQALGQGPQFIFQYYREEENGRGNFPPRFSGLQFPNYSSELNVNALELDDSALYLCASRPGQQSTDTQYFGPGTRLTVL.

The genes are TRBV5-5 and TRBJ2-5; 13 nucleotides align to TRBD2. This CDR3 is built from 18 residues. The V and J ends lost 4 bases and 4 bases, in that order; junction bases with no gene match: 13. Germline V gene lookup returns CDR1 SGHKS and CDR2 YYEKEE (reference sequence). CDR3 sequence reads: CASSATSGRVSRGETQYF. The CDR3 bases are TGTGCCAGCAGCGCCACTAGCGGGAGGGTCAGCCGCGGAGAGACCCAGTACTTC.

The rearrangement joins TRBV4-1 to TRBJ2-7; D call uncertain. The germline gives CDR1 MGHRA, CDR2 YSYEKL. The germline V and J ends were trimmed by 2 bases and 7 bases, with 18 bases remaining between them. This CDR3 spans 15 amino acids. CDR3 in DNA: TGCGCCAGCAGCCAAAATGAAGCCCCCCCCGGGGAGCAGTACTTC. Protein product: CASSQNEAPPGEQYF.